This T cell receptor (beta chain) was documented in a study of shared clonotypes between healthy human individuals. TCRdb's table, derived via immunoSEQ multiplex PCR, lists solely in-frame clones and lacks some. The repertoire holds fewer than 700,000 clones, with about 95% as singletons. This CDR3 contains 14 residues. Trimming cost V 3 bases and J 5 bases, with 14 bases left between them. Germline V gives CDR1 MDHEN, CDR2 SYDVKM. CD8 cells regarded as naive lacked CD45RO, were positively chosen for CCR7, and omitted terminally differentiated effector memory CD45RA+ cells. The TCR originated in a woman aged 30 to 39 in good health. Sequencing was performed on naive CD8+ T cells sorted from blood. The rearrangement links TRBV28 to TRBJ2-7; D unresolved. CDR3 in amino acids: CASSFFVGIHEQYF. In DNA, the CDR3 is TGTGCCAGCAGTTTTTTCGTAGGAATTCACGAGCAGTACTTC.